Listed below are T cell receptor beta chains from one sample, sequenced in a study of human T cells and chemical hapten exposure. TCRdb used MiXCR to reprocess the RACE reads, holding one entry per CDR3 protein. The data show over 130,000 distinct CDR3 sequences, with about 10% seen just once and approximately 1.3% held by the top ten. The specimen was whole blood, collected in connection with sensitization to the hapten diphenylcyclopropenone (DPC). The receptor set was obtained from a woman between 50 and 59 years old with alopecia areata. Some clones in this sample may be carry-over from other donors' samples. Each CDR3 is given with its conserved first and last residue. D genes are given only for firm matches. Only some rows state a clone size, as once, few, many or a class for expanded clones.

>TRBV7-3|.|many|TRBJ2-7
TGTGCCAGCAGCTTAATCCCAGGAGGCCAGCAGTACTTC
CASSLIPGGQQYF
>TRBV28|TRBD2|.|TRBJ2-3
TGTGCCAGCAGATTAGCGGGAGCCACAGATACGCAGTATTTT
CASRLAGATDTQYF
>TRBV6-2/TRBV6-3|.|.|TRBJ1-5
TGTGCCAGCAGTCCAATTTTCGGGCGCATGGTAGGCAATCAGCCCCAGCATTTT
CASSPIFGRMVGNQPQHF
>TRBV12-3/TRBV12-4|TRBD1|few|TRBJ1-1
TGTGCCAGCAGTTTAACCGACAGGGGGACAGTTTCTTCTGAAGCTTTCTTT
CASSLTDRGTVSSEAFF
>TRBV6-2/TRBV6-3|.|many|TRBJ2-1
TGTGCCAGCAGTACACTAGCTAGGCAGTTCTTC
CASSTLARQFF
>TRBV12-3/TRBV12-4|TRBD2|many|TRBJ2-1
TGTGCCAGCAGTTTAGGTCTGGGAGCGGGAGTCTCCTACAATGAGCAGTTCTTC
CASSLGLGAGVSYNEQFF
>TRBV20-1|.|.|TRBJ1-4
TGCAGTGCTAGAGTCGGGGCAGCCGAAAAACTGTTTTTT
CSARVGAAEKLFF
>TRBV12-3/TRBV12-4|.|many|TRBJ2-7
TGTGCCAGCAGTGCCCAGGGACACGAGCAGTACTTC
CASSAQGHEQYF
>TRBV28|.|.|TRBJ2-7
TGTGCCAGCAGTTTAATAGCCTACGAGCAGTACTTC
CASSLIAYEQYF
>TRBV7-9|TRBD2|.|TRBJ2-1
TGTGCCAGCAGCTCAGCGGGAGGGCCCTACAATGAGCAGTTCTTC
CASSSAGGPYNEQFF
>TRBV18|TRBD1|.|TRBJ1-5
TGTGCCAGCTCACCCAGTAGGCAGGGGGCTCGGCCCCAGCATTTT
CASSPSRQGARPQHF
>TRBV12-3/TRBV12-4|TRBD1|.|TRBJ2-5
TGTGCCAGCAGCTCCGGGACAGGGCCGCAAGAGACCCAGTACTTC
CASSSGTGPQETQYF
>TRBV6-6|.|many|TRBJ1-5
TGTGCCAGCAGCCCAGGGGCGAACAATCAGCCCCAGCATTTT
CASSPGANNQPQHF
>TRBV29-1|TRBD1|many|TRBJ1-2
TGCAGCGTCTGGACAGGGGCGGGCTACACCTTC
CSVWTGAGYTF
>TRBV3-1|.|few|TRBJ2-3
TGTGCCAGCAGCCAAGGCACAGATACGCAGTATTTT
CASSQGTDTQYF
>TRBV28|TRBD1|few|TRBJ2-7
TGTGCCAGCAGCCGTACAGGGGGCATATACGAGCAGTACTTC
CASSRTGGIYEQYF
>TRBV14|.|few|TRBJ2-5
TGTGCCAGCAGCCAACAGACGGTACCAGGGGCCCAGTACTTC
CASSQQTVPGAQYF
>TRBV3-1|.|few|TRBJ1-2
TGTGCCAGCAGCCAAGATCCGGGCCTCGGGGGCTACACCTTC
CASSQDPGLGGYTF
>TRBV28|TRBD1|many|TRBJ1-5
TGTGCCAGCACCTTCTCAGGGGGACAGGAACAGCCCCAGCATTTT
CASTFSGGQEQPQHF
>TRBV6-5|.|.|TRBJ1-1
TGTGCCAGCAGACAGCGTGAGGACAGACTAGAAGCTTTCTTT
CASRQREDRLEAFF
>TRBV24-1|TRBD2|few|TRBJ2-3
TGTGCCACCAGTAGCGAGACTAGCGCAAAGTATTTT
CATSSETSAKYF
>TRBV24-1|.|few|TRBJ2-1
TGTGCCACCAGTGTCCTGGCTGAGCAGTTCTTC
CATSVLAEQFF
>TRBV20-1|TRBD1|few|TRBJ1-5
TGCAGTGCCCTTACCGCAGGGGGAGGGGAACAGCCCCAGCATTTT
CSALTAGGGEQPQHF
>TRBV14|.|.|TRBJ2-4
TGTGCCAGCAGCCGGACCGGCAGAAACATTCAGTACTTC
CASSRTGRNIQYF
>TRBV29-1|TRBD2|few|TRBJ2-1
TGCAGCGTAACTTCTCCACCTGGAGCGGGGGGTGAGCAGTTCTTC
CSVTSPPGAGGEQFF
>TRBV6-5|.|.|TRBJ2-4
TGTGCCAGCAGTTACGGTCCCTATTGGGACACGCGAAACATTCAGTACTTC
CASSYGPYWDTRNIQYF
>TRBV9|.|few|TRBJ1-1
TGTGCCAGCAGCACCCTAGGGGACGTCGGAGAAGCTTTCTTT
CASSTLGDVGEAFF
>TRBV5-1|.|few|TRBJ2-7
TGCGCCAGCAGCTTTTCGGCGAGCTCCTACGAGCAGTACTTC
CASSFSASSYEQYF
>TRBV20-1|.|.|TRBJ2-1
TGCAGTGCTAGAGATTGGGGGCTAATGTCCTACAATGAGCAGTTCTTC
CSARDWGLMSYNEQFF
>TRBV27|TRBD1|few|TRBJ1-1
TGTGCCAGCAGTCAGGGACAGGGGGCTCTCGAAGCTTTCTTT
CASSQGQGALEAFF
>TRBV12-3/TRBV12-4|.|few|TRBJ2-6
TGTGCCAGCAGTTTACGGGTCTCTGGGGCCAACGTCCTGACTTTC
CASSLRVSGANVLTF
>TRBV6-5|TRBD2|many|TRBJ2-1
TGTGCCAGCCGCACAAGTCCTAGCGGTCCCTACAATGAGCAGTTCTTC
CASRTSPSGPYNEQFF
>TRBV29-1|TRBD2|many|TRBJ2-7
TGCAGCGTTGTATTAGGGCCTAGCGGGATTTCCTACGAGCAGTACTTC
CSVVLGPSGISYEQYF
>TRBV4-3|TRBD2|.|TRBJ2-2
TGCGCCAGCAGCCAATCCCCCCCAACTAGCGGGAGAGCCGGGGAGCTGTTTTTT
CASSQSPPTSGRAGELFF
>TRBV28|.|few|TRBJ2-5
.
CASIPFGPGETQYF
>TRBV11-3|.|.|TRBJ2-3
TGTGCCAGCAGCCTGCGACAGACCACAGATACGCAGTATTTT
CASSLRQTTDTQYF
>TRBV30|.|.|TRBJ1-1
TGTGCCTGGAGTTCGTGGGGGCAGGGTGAAGCTTTCTTT
CAWSSWGQGEAFF
>TRBV7-2|.|.|TRBJ2-2
TGTGCCAGCAGCTTAGGGCCACAGACCGGGGAGCTGTTTTTT
CASSLGPQTGELFF
>TRBV18|.|.|TRBJ1-5
TGTGTCAGCTCACAAAGCGGAAGCAATCAGCCCCAGCATTTT
CVSSQSGSNQPQHF
>TRBV27|TRBD1|few|TRBJ1-2
TGTGCCAGCAGTACCGGGACAGGGTTTGGCTACACCTTC
CASSTGTGFGYTF
>TRBV6-2/TRBV6-3|.|.|TRBJ1-2
TGTGCCACCCGAGGACGGCTCTATGGCTACACCTTC
CATRGRLYGYTF
>TRBV3-1|.|.|TRBJ2-1
TGTGCCAGCAGCCTCTCTCGAGGTGAGCAGTTCTTC
CASSLSRGEQFF
>TRBV11-1|TRBD2|few|TRBJ2-3
TGTGCCAGCAGAGGACTAGCGATAAGCACAGATACGCAGTATTTT
CASRGLAISTDTQYF
>TRBV6-2/TRBV6-3|TRBD1|few|TRBJ2-2
TGTGCCAGCTTAGACCGGGACAGGGGGCGTGCGAGGACCGGGGAGCTGTTTTTT
CASLDRDRGRARTGELFF
>TRBV5-1|.|few|TRBJ2-1
TGCGCCAGCAGCCGGGAGGGGGCCGGCGACCGGGAGCAGTTCTTC
CASSREGAGDREQFF
>TRBV29-1|.|.|TRBJ2-5
TGCAGCGCCCCCCTGGCCCAAGAGACCCAGTACTTC
CSAPLAQETQYF
>TRBV12-2|.|.|TRBJ2-1
TGTGCAAGTCGCTTAGCGCATGGTAGCGGGTGGGACAATGAGCAGTTCTTC
CASRLAHGSGWDNEQFF
>TRBV3-1|.|few|TRBJ2-2
TGTGCCAGCAGCCAATCCTCAATTGGGGCGCGGACCGGGGAGCTGTTTTTT
CASSQSSIGARTGELFF
>TRBV20-1|TRBD2|.|TRBJ2-1
TGCAGTGCTAGAGTGGCTAGCGGGAGTTACAATGAGCAGTTCTTC
CSARVASGSYNEQFF
>TRBV20-1|.|.|TRBJ1-2
TGCAGTGCTAGCCCCGGAGGCTATGGCTACACCTTC
CSASPGGYGYTF
>TRBV27|TRBD2|many|TRBJ2-3
TGTGCCAGCAGTTTGACTAGCGGGGGCTTCGGTATGGATACGCAGTATTTT
CASSLTSGGFGMDTQYF
>TRBV10-3|.|few|TRBJ2-5
TGTGCCATCAGTGAGTTTAGCAGGGGCGGAGAGACCCAGTACTTC
CAISEFSRGGETQYF
>TRBV7-2|.|many|TRBJ1-4
TGTGCCAGCAGCTCTACCTGGGGCGCTAATGAAAAACTGTTTTTT
CASSSTWGANEKLFF
>TRBV3-1|.|.|TRBJ2-1
TGTGCCAGCAGCTTTGGGGGCGCCTACAATGAGCAGTTCTTC
CASSFGGAYNEQFF
>TRBV30|.|few|TRBJ1-6
TGTGCCTGGAGTGCTGCCAGTAATTCACCCCTCCACTTT
CAWSAASNSPLHF
>TRBV5-1|.|few|TRBJ1-1
TGCGCCAGCAGCTTGGCACAGGGATTAAACACTGAAGCTTTCTTT
CASSLAQGLNTEAFF
>TRBV11-2|.|.|TRBJ1-5
TGTGCCAGCAGCTCGACCAGGGGAGGCAATCAGCCCCAGCATTTT
CASSSTRGGNQPQHF